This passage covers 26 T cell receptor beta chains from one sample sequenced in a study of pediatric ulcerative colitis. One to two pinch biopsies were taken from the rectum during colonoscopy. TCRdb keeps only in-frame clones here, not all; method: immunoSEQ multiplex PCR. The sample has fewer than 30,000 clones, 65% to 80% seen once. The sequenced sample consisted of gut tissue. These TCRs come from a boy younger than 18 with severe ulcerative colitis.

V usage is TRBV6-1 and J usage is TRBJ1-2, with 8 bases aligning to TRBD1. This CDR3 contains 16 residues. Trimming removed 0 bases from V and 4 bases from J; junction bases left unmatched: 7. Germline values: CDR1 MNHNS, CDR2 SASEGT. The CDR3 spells CASSEALSQGAYGYTF. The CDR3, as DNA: TGTGCCAGCAGTGAAGCGCTATCCCAGGGGGCCTATGGCTACACCTTC.

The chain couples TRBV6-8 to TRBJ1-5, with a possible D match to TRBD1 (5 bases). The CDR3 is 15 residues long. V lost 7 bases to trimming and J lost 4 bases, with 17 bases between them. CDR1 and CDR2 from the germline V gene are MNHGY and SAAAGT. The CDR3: CASTTPRGDNQPQHF. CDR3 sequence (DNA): TGTGCCAGCACCACCCCCAGAGGGGATAATCAGCCCCAGCATTTT.

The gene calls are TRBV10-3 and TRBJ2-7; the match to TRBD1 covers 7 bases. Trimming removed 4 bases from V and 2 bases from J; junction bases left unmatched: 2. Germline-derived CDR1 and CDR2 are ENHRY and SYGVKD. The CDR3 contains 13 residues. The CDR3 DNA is TGTGCCATCAGTGGGCAGGGGGCCTACGAGCAGTACTTC. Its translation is CAISGQGAYEQYF.

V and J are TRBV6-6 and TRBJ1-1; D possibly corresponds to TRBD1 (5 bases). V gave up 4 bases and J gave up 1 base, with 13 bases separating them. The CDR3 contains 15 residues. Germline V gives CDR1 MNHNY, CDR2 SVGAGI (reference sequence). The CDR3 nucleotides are TGTGCCAGCAGTTTCGCCGGGGCCGAGAACACTGAAGCTTTCTTT. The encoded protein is CASSFAGAENTEAFF.

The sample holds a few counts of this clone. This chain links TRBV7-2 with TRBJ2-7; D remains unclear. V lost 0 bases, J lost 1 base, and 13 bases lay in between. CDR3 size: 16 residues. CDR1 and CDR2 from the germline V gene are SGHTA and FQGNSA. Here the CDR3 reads CASSLALGVSSYEQYF. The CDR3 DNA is TGTGCCAGCAGCTTAGCGCTGGGTGTCAGTTCCTACGAGCAGTACTTC.

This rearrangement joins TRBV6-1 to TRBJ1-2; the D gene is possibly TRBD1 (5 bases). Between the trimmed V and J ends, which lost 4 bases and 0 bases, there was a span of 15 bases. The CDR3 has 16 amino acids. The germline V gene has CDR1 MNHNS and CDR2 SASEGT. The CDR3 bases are TGTGCCAGCAGTGGTCTTGGAGGGGCTGCTAACTATGGCTACACCTTC. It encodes CASSGLGGAANYGYTF.

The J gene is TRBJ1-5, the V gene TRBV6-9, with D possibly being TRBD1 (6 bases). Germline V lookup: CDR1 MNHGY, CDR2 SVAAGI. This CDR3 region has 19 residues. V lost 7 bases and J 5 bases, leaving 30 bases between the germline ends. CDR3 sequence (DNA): TGTGCCAGCACCCACCCGGGACAAGGGGAGACGAGTGGAGATCAGCCCCAGCATTTT. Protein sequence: CASTHPGQGETSGDQPQHF.

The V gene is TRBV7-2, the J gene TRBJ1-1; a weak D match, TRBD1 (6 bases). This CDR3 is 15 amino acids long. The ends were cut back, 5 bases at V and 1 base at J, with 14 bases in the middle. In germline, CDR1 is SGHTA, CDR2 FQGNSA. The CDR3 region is CASSQQGGGNTEAFF. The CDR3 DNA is TGTGCCAGCAGCCAACAGGGAGGCGGGAACACTGAAGCTTTCTTT.

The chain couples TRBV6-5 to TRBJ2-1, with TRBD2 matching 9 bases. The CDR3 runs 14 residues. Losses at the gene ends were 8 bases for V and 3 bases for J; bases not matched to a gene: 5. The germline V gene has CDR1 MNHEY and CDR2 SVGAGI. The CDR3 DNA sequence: TGTGCCAGCGGGCGGGGGGGATTCTACAATGAGCAGTTCTTC. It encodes CASGRGGFYNEQFF.

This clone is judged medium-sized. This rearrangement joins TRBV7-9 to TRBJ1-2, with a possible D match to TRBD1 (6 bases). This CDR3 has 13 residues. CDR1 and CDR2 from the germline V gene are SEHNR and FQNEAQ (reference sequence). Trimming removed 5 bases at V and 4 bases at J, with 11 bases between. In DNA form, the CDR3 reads TGTGCCAGCAGCAACAGGGAGGCCTATGGCTACACCTTC. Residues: CASSNREAYGYTF.

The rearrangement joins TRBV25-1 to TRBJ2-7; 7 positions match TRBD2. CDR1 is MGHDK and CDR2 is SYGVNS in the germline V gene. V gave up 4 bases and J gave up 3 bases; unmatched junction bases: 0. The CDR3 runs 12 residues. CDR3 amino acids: CASSGTSYEQYF. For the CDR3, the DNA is TGTGCCAGCAGTGGGACTAGCTACGAGCAGTACTTC.

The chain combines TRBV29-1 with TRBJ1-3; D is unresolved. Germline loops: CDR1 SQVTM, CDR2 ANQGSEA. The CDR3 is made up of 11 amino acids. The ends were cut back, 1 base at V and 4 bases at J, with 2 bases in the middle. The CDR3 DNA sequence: TGCAGCGTTGAAGGGGGAAACACCATATATTTT. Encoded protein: CSVEGGNTIYF. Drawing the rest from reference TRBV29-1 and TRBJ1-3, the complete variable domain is SAVISQKPSRDICQRGTSLTIQCQVDSQVTMMFWYRQQPGQSLTLIATANQGSEATYESGFVIDKFPISRPNLTFSTLTVSNMSPEDSSIYLCSVEGGNTIYFGEGSWLTVV.

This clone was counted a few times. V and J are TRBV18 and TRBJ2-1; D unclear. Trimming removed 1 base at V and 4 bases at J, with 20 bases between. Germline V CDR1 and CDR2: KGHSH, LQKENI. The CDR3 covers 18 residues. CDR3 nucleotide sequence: TGTGCCAGCTCACCACTCGGACCCCAAGGGCCAACATACAATGAGCAGTTCTTC. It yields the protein CASSPLGPQGPTYNEQFF.

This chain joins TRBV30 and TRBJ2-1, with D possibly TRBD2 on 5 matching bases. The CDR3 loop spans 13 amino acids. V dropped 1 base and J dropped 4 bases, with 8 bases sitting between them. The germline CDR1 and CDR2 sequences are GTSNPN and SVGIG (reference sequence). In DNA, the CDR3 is TGTGCCTGGAGTGACGGGGATTACAATGAGCAGTTCTTC. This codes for CAWSDGDYNEQFF.

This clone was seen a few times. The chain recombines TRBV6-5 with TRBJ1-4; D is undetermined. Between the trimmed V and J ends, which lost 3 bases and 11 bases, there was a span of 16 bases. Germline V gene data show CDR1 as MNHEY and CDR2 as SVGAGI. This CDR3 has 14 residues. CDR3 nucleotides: TGTGCCAGCAGTTATCCGGGTCAGGTTTCGAAACTGTTTTTT. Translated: CASSYPGQVSKLFF.

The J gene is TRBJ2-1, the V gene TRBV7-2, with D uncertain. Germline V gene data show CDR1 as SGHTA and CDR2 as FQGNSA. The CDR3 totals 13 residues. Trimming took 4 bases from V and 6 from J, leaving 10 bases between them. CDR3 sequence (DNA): TGTGCCAGCAGCTGGCTCCTAACCAATGAGCAGTTCTTC. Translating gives CASSWLLTNEQFF.

CDR3 amino acids: CASSQTSVQETQYF. DNA of the CDR3: TGTGCCAGCAGCCAGACTAGCGTGCAAGAGACCCAGTACTTC. The V call is TRBV11-3, the J call TRBJ2-5; TRBD2 matches at 8 bases. J was trimmed by 2 bases and V by 5 bases; bases with no gene match: 4. The CDR3 loop spans 14 amino acids. Germline V gene lookup returns CDR1 SGHNT and CDR2 YENEEA.

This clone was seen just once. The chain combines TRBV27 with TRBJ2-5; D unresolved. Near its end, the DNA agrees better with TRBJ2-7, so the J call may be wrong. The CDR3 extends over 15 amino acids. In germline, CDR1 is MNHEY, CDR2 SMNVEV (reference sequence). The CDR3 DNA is TGTGCCAGCAGTTGGAGCACTTCCGTGTCCTACGAGCAGTACTTC. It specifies CASSWSTSVSYEQYF.

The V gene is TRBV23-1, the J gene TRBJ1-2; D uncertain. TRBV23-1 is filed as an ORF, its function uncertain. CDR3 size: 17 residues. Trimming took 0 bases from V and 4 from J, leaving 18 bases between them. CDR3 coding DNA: TGCGCCAGCAGTCAATCGGGCAAAACCCGGGGAGTCTATGGCTACACCTTC. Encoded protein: CASSQSGKTRGVYGYTF.

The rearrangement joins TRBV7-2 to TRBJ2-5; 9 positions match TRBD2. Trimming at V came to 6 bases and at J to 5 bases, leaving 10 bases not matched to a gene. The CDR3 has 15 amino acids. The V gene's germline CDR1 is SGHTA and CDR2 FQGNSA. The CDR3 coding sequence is TGTGCCAGCAGGACTAGCGGAAATGCGGGGGAGACCCAGTACTTC. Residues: CASRTSGNAGETQYF.

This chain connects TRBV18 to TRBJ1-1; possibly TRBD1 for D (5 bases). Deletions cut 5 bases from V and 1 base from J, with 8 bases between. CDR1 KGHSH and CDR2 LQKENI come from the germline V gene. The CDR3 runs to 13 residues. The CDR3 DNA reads TGTGCCAGCTCAACCGGGACGAACACTGAAGCTTTCTTT. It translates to CASSTGTNTEAFF.

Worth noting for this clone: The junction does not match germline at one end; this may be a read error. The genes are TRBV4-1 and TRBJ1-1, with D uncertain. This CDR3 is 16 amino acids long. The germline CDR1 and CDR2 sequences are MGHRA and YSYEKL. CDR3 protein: CASSQDPNTLNTEAFF. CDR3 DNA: TGTGCCAGCAGCCAAGATCCGAACACCTTGAACACTGAAGCTTTCTTT.

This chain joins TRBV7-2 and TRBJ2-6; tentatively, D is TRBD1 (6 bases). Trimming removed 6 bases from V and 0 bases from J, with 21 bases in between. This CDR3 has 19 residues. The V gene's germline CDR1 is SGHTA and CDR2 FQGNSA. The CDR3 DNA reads TGTGCCAGCAGTCAACATACCGGGACATACCGCTCTGGGGCCAACGTCCTGACTTTC. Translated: CASSQHTGTYRSGANVLTF.

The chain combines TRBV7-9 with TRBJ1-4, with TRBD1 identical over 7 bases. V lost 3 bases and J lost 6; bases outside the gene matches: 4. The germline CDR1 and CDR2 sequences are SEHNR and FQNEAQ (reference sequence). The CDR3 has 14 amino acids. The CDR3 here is CASSFGQVDEKLFF. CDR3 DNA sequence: TGTGCCAGCAGCTTCGGACAGGTTGATGAAAAACTGTTTTTT.

The CDR3 protein is CASSDPSGGYTF. The CDR3 nucleotides read TGTGCCAGCTCCGATCCTTCAGGAGGCTACACCTTC. This sequence joins TRBV18 and TRBJ1-2; no definite D call. The CDR3 sequence is 12 residues long. Germline assignment: CDR1 KGHSH and CDR2 LQKENI. The V end was cut by 6 bases, the J end by 8 bases, with 13 bases between.

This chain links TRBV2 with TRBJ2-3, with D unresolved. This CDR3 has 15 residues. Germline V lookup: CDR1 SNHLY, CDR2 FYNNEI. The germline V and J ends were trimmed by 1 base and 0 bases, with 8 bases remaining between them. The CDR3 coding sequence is TGTGCCAGCAGTGAAGGATACCAAAGCACAGATACGCAGTATTTT. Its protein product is CASSEGYQSTDTQYF.